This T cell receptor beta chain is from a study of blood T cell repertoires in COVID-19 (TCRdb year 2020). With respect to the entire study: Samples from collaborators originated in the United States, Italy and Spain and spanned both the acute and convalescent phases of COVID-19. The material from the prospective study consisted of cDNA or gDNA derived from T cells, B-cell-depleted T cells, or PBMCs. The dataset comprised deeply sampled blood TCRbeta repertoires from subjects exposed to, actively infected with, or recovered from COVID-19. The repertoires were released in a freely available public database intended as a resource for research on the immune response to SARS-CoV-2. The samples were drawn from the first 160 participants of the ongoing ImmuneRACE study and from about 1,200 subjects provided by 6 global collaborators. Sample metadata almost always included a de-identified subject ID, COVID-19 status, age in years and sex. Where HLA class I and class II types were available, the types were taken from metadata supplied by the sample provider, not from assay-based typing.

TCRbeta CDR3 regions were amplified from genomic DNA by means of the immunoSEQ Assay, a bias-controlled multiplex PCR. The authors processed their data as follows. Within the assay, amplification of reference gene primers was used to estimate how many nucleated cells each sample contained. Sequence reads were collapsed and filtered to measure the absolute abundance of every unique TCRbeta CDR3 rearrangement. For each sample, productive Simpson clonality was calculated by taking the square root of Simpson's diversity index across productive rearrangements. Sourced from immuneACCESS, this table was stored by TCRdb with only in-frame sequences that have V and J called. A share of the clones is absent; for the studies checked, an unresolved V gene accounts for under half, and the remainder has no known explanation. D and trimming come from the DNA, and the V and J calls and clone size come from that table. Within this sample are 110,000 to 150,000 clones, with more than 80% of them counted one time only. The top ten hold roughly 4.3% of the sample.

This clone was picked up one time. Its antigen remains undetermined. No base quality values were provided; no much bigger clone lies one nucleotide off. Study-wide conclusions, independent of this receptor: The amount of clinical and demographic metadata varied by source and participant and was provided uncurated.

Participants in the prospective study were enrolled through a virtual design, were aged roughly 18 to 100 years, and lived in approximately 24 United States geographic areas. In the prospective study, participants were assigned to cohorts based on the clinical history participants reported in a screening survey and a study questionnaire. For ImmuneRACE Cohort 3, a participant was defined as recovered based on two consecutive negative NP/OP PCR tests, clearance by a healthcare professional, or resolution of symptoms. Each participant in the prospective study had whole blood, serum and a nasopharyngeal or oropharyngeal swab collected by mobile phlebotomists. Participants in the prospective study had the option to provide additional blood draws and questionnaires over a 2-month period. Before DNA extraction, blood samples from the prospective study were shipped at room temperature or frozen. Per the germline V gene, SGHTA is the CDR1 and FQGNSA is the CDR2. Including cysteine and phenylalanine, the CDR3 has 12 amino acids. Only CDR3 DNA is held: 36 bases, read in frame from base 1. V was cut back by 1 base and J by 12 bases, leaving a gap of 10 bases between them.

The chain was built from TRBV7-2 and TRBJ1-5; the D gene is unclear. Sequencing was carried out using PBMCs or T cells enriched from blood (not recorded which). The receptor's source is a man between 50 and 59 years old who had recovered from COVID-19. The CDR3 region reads CASSLDSHVQHF. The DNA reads TGTGCCAGCAGCTTAGATTCCCATGTCCAGCATTTT.